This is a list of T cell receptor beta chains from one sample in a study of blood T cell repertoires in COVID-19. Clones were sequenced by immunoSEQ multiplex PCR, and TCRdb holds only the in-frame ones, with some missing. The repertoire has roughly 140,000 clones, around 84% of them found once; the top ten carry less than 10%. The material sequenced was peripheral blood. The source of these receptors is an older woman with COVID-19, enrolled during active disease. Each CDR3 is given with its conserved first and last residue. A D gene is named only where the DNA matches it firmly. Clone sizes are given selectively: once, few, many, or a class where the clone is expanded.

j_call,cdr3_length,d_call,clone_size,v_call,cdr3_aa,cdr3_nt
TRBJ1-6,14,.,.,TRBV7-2,CASSGNSYNSPLHF,TGTGCCAGCAGCGGCAACAGTTATAATTCACCCCTCCACTTT
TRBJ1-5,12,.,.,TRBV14,CASSQDRRTQHF,TGTGCCAGCAGCCAAGATAGGAGGACCCAGCATTTT
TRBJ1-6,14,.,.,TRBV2,CASSLESYNSPLHF,TGTGCCAGCAGTCTAGAATCCTATAATTCACCCCTCCACTTT
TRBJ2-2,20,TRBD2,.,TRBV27,CASRLSGTSWPGGNTGELFF,TGTGCCAGCAGACTCTCCGGGACTAGCTGGCCGGGAGGGAACACCGGGGAGCTGTTTTTT
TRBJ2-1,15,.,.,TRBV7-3,CASSYHTSSYNEQFF,TGTGCCAGCAGCTACCACACTAGCTCCTACAATGAGCAGTTCTTC
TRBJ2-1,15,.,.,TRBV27,CASSFRESSYNEQFF,TGTGCCAGCAGTTTCCGAGAGAGCTCCTACAATGAGCAGTTCTTC
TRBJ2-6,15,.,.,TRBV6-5,CASSYGASGANVLTF,TGTGCCAGCAGTTACGGGGCCTCAGGGGCCAACGTCCTGACTTTC
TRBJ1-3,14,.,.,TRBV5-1,CASSSQGPGNTIYF,TGCGCCAGCAGTTCGCAGGGGCCTGGAAACACCATATATTTT
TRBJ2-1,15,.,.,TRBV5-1,CASSLESVSYNEQFF,TGCGCCAGCAGCTTGGAGTCAGTAAGCTACAATGAGCAGTTCTTC
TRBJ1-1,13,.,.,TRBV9,CASSVAMNTEAFF,TGTGCCAGCAGCGTCGCGATGAACACTGAAGCTTTCTTT
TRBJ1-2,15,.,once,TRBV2,CASSVLRQGMDGYTF,TGTGCCAGCAGTGTACTCCGGCAGGGAATGGATGGCTACACCTTC
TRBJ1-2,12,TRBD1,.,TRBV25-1,CASRQGNYGYTF,TGTGCCAGCAGACAGGGGAACTATGGCTACACCTTC
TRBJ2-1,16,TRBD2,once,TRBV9,CASSVESSGGYNEQFF,TGTGCCAGCAGCGTAGAGTCTAGCGGGGGGTACAATGAGCAGTTCTTC
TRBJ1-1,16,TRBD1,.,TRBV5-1,CASSRDRGRMNTEAFF,TGCGCCAGCAGCAGGGACAGGGGGCGAATGAACACTGAAGCTTTCTTT
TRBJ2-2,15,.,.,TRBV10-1,CASSESRLAPGELFF,TGCGCCAGCAGTGAGTCTCGGCTAGCCCCCGGGGAGCTGTTTTTT
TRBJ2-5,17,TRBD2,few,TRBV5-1,CASSFGLAGARGETQYF,TGCGCCAGCAGCTTTGGACTAGCGGGGGCGCGAGGAGAGACCCAGTACTTC
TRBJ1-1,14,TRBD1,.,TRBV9,CASSGDSLNTEAFF,TGTGCCAGCAGCGGGGACAGTTTGAACACTGAAGCTTTCTTT
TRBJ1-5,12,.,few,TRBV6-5,CASRAGGQPQHF,TGTGCCAGCAGAGCGGGAGGACAGCCCCAGCATTTT
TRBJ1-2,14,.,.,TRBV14,CASSLRQLAGGYTF,TGTGCCAGCAGCCTAAGACAGCTCGCGGGAGGCTACACCTTC
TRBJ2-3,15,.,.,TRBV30,CAWSNWGVSTDTQYF,TGTGCCTGGAGCAACTGGGGAGTTTCCACAGATACGCAGTATTTT
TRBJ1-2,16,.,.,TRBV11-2,CASSLTNGGPSYGYTF,TGTGCCAGCAGCTTAACTAACGGGGGTCCCTCCTATGGCTACACCTTC
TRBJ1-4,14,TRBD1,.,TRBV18,CASSPGTGFEKLFF,TGTGCCAGCTCACCCGGGACAGGGTTTGAAAAACTGTTTTTT
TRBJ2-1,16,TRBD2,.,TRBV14,CASSQEWLAGVAEQFF,TGTGCCAGCAGCCAAGAGTGGCTAGCGGGAGTGGCCGAGCAGTTCTTC
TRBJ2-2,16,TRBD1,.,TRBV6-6,CASRALGTANTGELFF,TGTGCCAGCAGGGCACTAGGGACAGCGAACACCGGGGAGCTGTTTTTT
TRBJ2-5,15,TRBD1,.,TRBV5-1,CASSMTGTVGETQYF,TGCGCCAGCAGCATGACTGGGACAGTGGGAGAGACCCAGTACTTC
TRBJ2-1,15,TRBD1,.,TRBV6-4,CASSRGLMFYNEQFF,TGTGCCAGCAGTAGGGGGCTTATGTTCTACAATGAGCAGTTCTTC
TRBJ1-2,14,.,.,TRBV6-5,CASSPSGIAYGYTF,TGTGCCAGCAGCCCCTCCGGGATTGCCTATGGCTACACCTTC
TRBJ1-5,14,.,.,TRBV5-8,CASSRGASNQPQHF,TGTGCCAGCAGCCGTGGGGCTAGCAATCAGCCCCAGCATTTT
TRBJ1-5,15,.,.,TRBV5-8,CASSSGSHSNQPQHF,TGTGCCAGCAGCTCCGGGTCCCATAGCAATCAGCCCCAGCATTTT
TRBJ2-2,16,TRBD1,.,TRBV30,CAWSTRQGAWGGELFF,TGTGCCTGGAGCACGAGACAGGGGGCGTGGGGCGGGGAGCTGTTTTTT
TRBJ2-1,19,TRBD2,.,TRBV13,CASSSEAGVPSRSNNEQFF,TGTGCCAGCAGCTCAGAAGCGGGAGTCCCCTCTAGGTCCAACAATGAGCAGTTCTTC
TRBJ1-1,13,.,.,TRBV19,CASSIRGPTEAFF,TGTGCCAGTAGTATCAGGGGTCCCACTGAAGCTTTCTTT
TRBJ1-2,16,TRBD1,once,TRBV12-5,CASAEPRQGAGYGYTF,TGTGCTAGTGCCGAGCCCAGACAGGGGGCGGGGTATGGCTACACCTTC
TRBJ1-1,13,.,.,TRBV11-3,CASSRQENTEAFF,TGTGCCAGCAGCCGACAGGAGAACACTGAAGCTTTCTTT
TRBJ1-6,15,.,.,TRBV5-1,CASSLGSVTNSPLHF,TGCGCCAGCAGCTTGGGGTCGGTTACGAATTCACCCCTCCACTTT
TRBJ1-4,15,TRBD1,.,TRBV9,CASSAMDRLNEKLFF,TGTGCCAGCAGCGCCATGGACAGGCTTAATGAAAAACTGTTTTTT
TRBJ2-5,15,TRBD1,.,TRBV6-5,CASRPRRGYQETQYF,TGTGCCAGCAGACCACGCAGGGGGTACCAAGAGACCCAGTACTTC
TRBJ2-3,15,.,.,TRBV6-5,CASTREGWWTDTQYF,TGTGCCAGCACCCGAGAGGGATGGTGGACAGATACGCAGTATTTT
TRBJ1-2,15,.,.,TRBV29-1,CSFPGGCRAHYGYTF,TGCAGCTTCCCCGGGGGTTGCAGGGCCCACTATGGCTACACCTTC
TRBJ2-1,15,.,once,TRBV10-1,CASSEGGGRRNEQFF,TGCGCCAGCAGTGAGGGTGGGGGCCGTCGGAATGAGCAGTTCTTC
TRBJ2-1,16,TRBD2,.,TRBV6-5,CASSYSTSGRYNEQFF,TGTGCCAGCAGTTACTCGACTAGCGGGAGATACAATGAGCAGTTCTTC
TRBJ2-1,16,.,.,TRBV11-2,CASSSSIAGSYNEQFF,TGTGCCAGCAGCTCCTCCATTGCGGGATCGTACAATGAGCAGTTCTTC
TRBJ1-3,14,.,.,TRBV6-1,CASSEGQNGNTIYF,TGTGCCAGCAGTGAGGGCCAAAACGGAAACACCATATATTTT
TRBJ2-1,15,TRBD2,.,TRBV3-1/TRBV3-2,CASSQDGGSYNEQFF,TGTGCCAGCAGCCAAGACGGGGGGAGCTACAATGAGCAGTTCTTC
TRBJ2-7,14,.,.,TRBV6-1,CASSETGLTYEQYF,TGTGCCAGCAGTGAAACAGGGCTTACCTACGAGCAGTACTTC
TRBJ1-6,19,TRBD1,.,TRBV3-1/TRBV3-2,CASSQKQGVNLWDNSPLHF,TGTGCCAGCAGCCAAAAACAGGGGGTCAACCTGTGGGATAATTCACCCCTCCACTTT
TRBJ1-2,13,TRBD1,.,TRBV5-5,CASSSGTGAGYTF,TGTGCCAGCAGCTCCGGGACAGGGGCCGGCTACACCTTC
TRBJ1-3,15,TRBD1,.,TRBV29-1,CSVGSRQGAHDTIYF,TGCAGCGTTGGCTCCAGACAGGGGGCTCATGACACCATATATTTT
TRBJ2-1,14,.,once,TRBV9,CASSNSRGSNEQFF,TGTGCCAGCAGCAACTCGAGGGGGAGCAATGAGCAGTTCTTC
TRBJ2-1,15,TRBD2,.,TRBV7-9,CASRPSGRSYNEQFF,TGTGCCAGCAGGCCTAGCGGGAGGTCCTACAATGAGCAGTTCTTC
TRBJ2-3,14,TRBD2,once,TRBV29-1,CSASGLAGAAAQYF,TGCAGCGCATCGGGACTAGCGGGGGCGGCTGCGCAGTATTTT